This TCR beta chain was captured in a study of blood T cell repertoires in COVID-19. Study-wide background: Sites across the United States, Italy and Spain contributed samples from acute and convalescent COVID-19. Nucleic acid was either cDNA or gDNA, and it came from T cells, B-cell-depleted T cells, or PBMCs.

Methods used by the authors: Estimates of nucleated cell counts were drawn from the amplification of reference gene primers. Measured with immunoSEQ multiplex PCR; TCRdb has only the in-frame clones, and not every one. The V and J calls and clone size are taken from that table; D and trimming were inferred from the DNA. In the table there are around 81,000 clones, 83% of which are singletons. The sequence was collected from a man older than 75 with acute or convalescent COVID-19. The material sequenced was peripheral blood.

CDR3 DNA: TGTGCCAGCAACGCCGGGTCCAACAATGAAAAACTGTTTTTT. This sequence encodes CASNAGSNNEKLFF. V and J are TRBV28 and TRBJ1-4; D unclear. This CDR3 is built from 14 residues. CDR1 is MDHEN and CDR2 is SYDVKM in the germline V gene. Between the trimmed V and J ends, which lost 7 bases and 5 bases, there was a span of 14 bases.